The clone carrying this TCR beta chain was observed at least ten times. Its target is unknown. This entry is derived from a study of T cells in Graves' hyperthyroidism and ophthalmopathy. RNA transcripts yielded amplified TCR beta CDR3 regions. First-round RT-PCR targeting the TCR CDR3 was performed with the HTBI primer set. TCRdb analysed the multiplex PCR reads with MiXCR anew, one entry per CDR3 protein. There are under 750,000 distinct CDR3 sequences in the sample; roughly 20% occur only once, and 15% to 20% lies in the top ten. Findings and limits, study-wide: Most expanded thyroid clonotypes above 0.001 also appeared in blood.

V shed 4 bases, J shed 6 bases, and the junction held 7 bases outside the gene matches. This CDR3 has 14 amino acids. Germline V gene sequence: CDR1 SGHRS, CDR2 YFSETQ. Hyperthyroidism patients were newly diagnosed, had disease duration under 2 months, and were aged 18 to 65 years. The chain recombines TRBV5-1 with TRBJ1-1; 9 nucleotides match TRBD1. This TCR was sampled from a woman aged 45-59 years with Graves' hyperthyroidism that later progressed to Graves' ophthalmopathy. Sample: blood. The CDR3 reads CASSGGQGPSEAFF. CDR3 DNA sequence: TGCGCCAGCAGCGGGGGACAGGGCCCGTCTGAAGCTTTCTTT. The full variable domain, with the rest looked up from reference TRBV5-1 and TRBJ1-1, is KAGVTQTPRYLIKTRGQQVTLSCSPISGHRSVSWYQQTPGQGLQFLFEYFSETQRNKGNFPGRFSGRQFSNSRSEMNVSTLELGDSALYLCASSGGQGPSEAFFGQGTRLTVV.